This T cell receptor (beta chain) was sequenced during a study of blood T cells in healthy people across ages. Study-wide context: There was about one barcoded beta molecule captured by template switching per two T cells.

A note on this clonotype: The antigen remains unidentified.

The CDR3 spans 14 residues. Germline loops: CDR1 SGHTA, CDR2 FQGNSA. V lost 5 bases and J 9 bases, leaving 14 bases between the germline ends. The individuals who served as donors were healthy Caucasians living in Russia, aged roughly 6 to 100. Alongside a J-beta primer mix, a sample-barcoded 5' primer served in a second PCR lasting 7 to 11 cycles. In TCRdb, the 5' RACE reads were re-called with MiXCR into one record per CDR3 protein. Counted here are approximately 850,000 distinct CDR3 sequences, around 43% occurring once; the ten biggest clones make up around 21%. Study conclusions and caveats: Older individuals had lower TCR beta diversity per million T cells (the decline was roughly linear).

The sequenced sample was blood. The sequence was obtained from a man aged 55 to 70 in good health. The rearrangement links TRBV7-2 to TRBJ1-6, with TRBD1 as a possible D gene (6 bases). The CDR3 bases are TGTGCCAGCAGCCCCCCCCGGGGGGCTTCACCCCTCCACTTT. Its protein product is CASSPPRGASPLHF. The variable domain in full, with the rest retrieved from reference TRBV7-2 and TRBJ1-6, is GAGVSQSPSNKVTEKGKDVELRCDPISGHTALYWYRQSLGQGLEFLIYFQGNSAPDKSGLPSDRFSAERTGGSVSTLTIQRTQQEDSAVYLCASSPPRGASPLHFGNGTRLTVT.